Given below is one TCR beta chain in context. Its antigen remains unidentified. Per-base quality was not reported, and no clone a single base away is much larger than it. These data are taken from a study of cytomegalovirus exposure and HLA in healthy donors (TCRdb year 2017). About the full investigation: In an earlier analysis of roughly 500 of the donors, about 270 Gb of sequence data and roughly 100 million unique TCR beta sequences from 180 million or so T cells were reported. HLA typing covered class I and class II loci at four-digit resolution. The later analysis used no new phenotypic data to find candidate immune exposures, relying instead on TCR beta sequences and their occurrence across donors. A later analysis re-analyzed previously published TCR beta repertoires from 550 to 700 donors and added high-resolution HLA genotyping to study TCR occurrence patterns. A later genetic analysis took genome-wide SNP genotypes for about 55% of the roughly 700 donors and used that subset as a discovery cohort. The aim of the study was to test whether cataloging public T cell receptors could identify signatures of past pathogen exposure. Using immunosequencing, the study profiled T cell repertoires from 500 to 800 subjects and related those repertoires to cytomegalovirus serostatus. To predict cytomegalovirus infection status, the study brought together high-throughput TCR immunosequencing, statistical association of individual TCRs with disease status, and machine learning. The genetic ancestry cluster associated with self-reported Caucasian donors included about 84% of the roughly 380 genotyped donors. Donor age, sex, ethnicity and CMV serostatus were compiled alongside the repertoire data. An earlier analysis of approximately 580 of the donors used high-throughput TCR beta sequencing to judge whether each TCR beta V gene segment behaved as functional or pseudogenic. Approximately 300 gigabases of sequencing data and about 92 million unique TCR sequences made up an early release that covered several hundred HLA-typed donors. All discovery cohort repertoires had been generated on a single sequencing platform. Across 300 to 500 genotyped donors of the cohort, an average of about 250,000 unique TCR beta nucleotide sequences per donor were sequenced, and roughly 18% of those sequences were non-productive. A separate validation cohort of about 110 different subjects was used in addition to the approximately 670-subject first cohort. A handful of DR-DQ haplotypes were handled as single units for association and clustering because linkage in the cohort was strong. Typing coverage varied by locus: 629-630 donors for A, B, C, DRB1 and DQB1; roughly 560 for DQA1; over 600 for DPA1; approximately 450 for DPB1.

Library preparation was by the immunoSEQ multiplex PCR assay. A mixture of 60 forward primers for TCR Vbeta segments and 13 reverse primers for TCR Jbeta segments was used in the multiplex PCR. The CDR3 region of rearranged TCR beta genes was amplified from genomic DNA with a multiplex PCR assay. On the Illumina HiSeq System, the amplified TCR beta libraries were sequenced as 87-base-pair reads. The original pipeline was this. A later analysis counted around 72 million unique TCR beta chains across the 700 or so repertoires, and around 12 million of these chains were shared by at least two donors. A nearest-neighbor algorithm error-corrected the raw reads and collapsed the reads into unique sequences, merging closely related sequences to remove PCR and sequencing errors. To assign V, D and J gene segments, CDR3 sequences were aligned to IMGT reference sequences. For a sequence to be retained, at least a six-nucleotide match to both a V gene segment and a J gene segment was required. Rearrangements were classified as productive when the CDR3 lacked stop codons and remained in frame with V and J, and all other rearrangements were classified as non-productive. Following IMGT convention, CDR3 was defined as the stretch from the second conserved V-encoded cysteine up to the conserved J-encoded phenylalanine. The earlier analysis of about 530 of the donors excluded any sequence lacking an unambiguous match to a single V gene segment. In an earlier analysis of around 600 of the donors, V segments were called functional above 56.7% productive rearrangements and were called segregating when the between-donor standard deviation exceeded 5%. A statistical classification framework was built to diagnose cytomegalovirus status from the catalog of TCR beta chain sequences. V and J gene assignment, in a later analysis, came from comparing TCR nucleotide sequences with IMGT/GENE-DB human TR gene sequences. A later analysis assigned CDR3 sequences and most-parsimonious VDJ recombination scenarios with the TCRdist pipeline. In a later analysis, each TCR beta chain was defined by its CDR3 amino acid sequence together with its V-gene family, and reads lacking a unique V-gene family were excluded. In a later analysis, 500 to 700 highly shared, low-generation-probability nucleotide sequences were removed to address suspected cross-contamination and a sequencing artifact. In a later analysis, a clonal expansion index was calculated for each public chain from normalized within-repertoire ranks of inferred template counts. In a later analysis, generation probabilities were computed using a VDJ recombination model fitted to out-of-frame rearrangements, and the results were checked against IGoR. Hypergeometric tests were used in a later analysis to score TCR-TCR, TCR-HLA and TCR-CMV co-occurrence, with a repertoire-size bias correction applied to the TCR pairs. To estimate false discovery rates, a later analysis permuted the HLA or CMV assignments 20 times. A later analysis grouped co-occurring TCRs with DBSCAN, adding TCRdist sequence similarity when clustering within HLA-allele-positive subsets. Co-occurrence clustering excluded repertoires with fewer than 30,000 or more than 120,000 public chains, plus five with anomalous nucleotide sharing. TCRdb carries this immuneACCESS record with in-frame sequences only. Its versions omit some clonotypes, under half of them owing to an unresolved V gene in the studies checked, with the rest unexplained. That table gives V, J and clone size, and the DNA gave D and trimming. The sample table shows roughly 220,000 clones, and more than 80% are seen once. The ten largest make up approximately 2.9% of the sample.

Overall study outcomes, separate from this receptor: Most TCR sequences were seen in very few donors, while some public TCRs were found in many individuals. CMV serostatus was the only immune exposure information available for the cohort. In a later analysis, HLA-associated TCR beta chains were found to be more clonally expanded and to have lower generation probabilities than equally common non-associated chains. In an earlier analysis of 587 of the donors, most TCR beta V segments appeared in productive rearrangements about 87% or about 30% of the time, broadly matching IMGT annotations. Specific HLA alleles were associated with around 18,000 TCR beta sequences at a false discovery rate of 0.05 in a later analysis. A later genetic analysis associated a missense DCLRE1C variant with V-gene and J-gene trimming of TCR beta chains, and an independent cohort replicated the association. About 17 rarely observed V segments, including chromosome 9 orphons, were excluded from the earlier analysis of some 590 of the donors because counts were too low. In the study, approximately 160 TCR beta chains were listed as associated with cytomegalovirus. The presence/absence analyses assumed that sequencing depth was roughly uniform across donors, and that assumption may not be true. In both the original and validation cohorts, the classifier was reported to diagnose cytomegalovirus status with high specificity and sensitivity. Strong co-occurrence of HLA alleles, especially DR and DQ, made assigning TCR associations to individual alleles difficult. Linkage disequilibrium might explain the correlated functional status among segregating V segments, but an unknown experimental factor could not be ruled out. This cohort had only TCR beta chains sequenced, and the lack of alpha or paired-chain data limited which features could be detected. According to a later genetic analysis, donors in an Asian-associated ancestry cluster had fewer N-insertions in productive TCRs than the approximately 670-donor mean. The authors suggested that the approach could potentially be generalized to other disease states and immunological phenotypes. A later analysis reported that several top co-occurrence clusters appeared linked to parvovirus B19, influenza, CMV and Epstein-Barr virus. HLA typing was unavailable for some donors at each locus, so association tests used only the typed subset. According to a later analysis, most CMV-associated TCR beta chains appeared to be HLA-restricted, and the HLA associations seemed to be driven largely by CMV exposure. In a later analysis, the rate of TCR association differed among HLA loci, with DRB1 alleles having the most associated TCRs and HLA-C alleles having the fewest. A few of the identified cytomegalovirus-associated TCR beta chains were confirmed in vitro to be specific for cytomegalovirus antigens. The sequencing pipeline was judged likely to have produced a cluster of highly shared sequence variants as a technical artifact. A further reported finding was that TCR beta sequences accurately predicted the HLA-A and HLA-B alleles for most subjects in the first cohort.

The cohort comprised fewer than 750 healthy bone marrow donors. All cohort members were sampled while nominally healthy, although unrecorded immune exposures were likely present. The donor tested CMV seronegative and was one of the 352 seronegative cohort members. Each donor provided a peripheral blood sample, and peripheral blood mononuclear cells were used for TCR beta sequencing. Genomic DNA extraction from the blood cell samples was performed with the Qiagen DNeasy Blood Extraction Kit. This TCR was recovered from a man younger than 45 in good health and CMV-seronegative. Sequencing was performed on PBMCs.

The CDR3 region: CASSARTGRGRADTQYF. Here is the DNA: TGTGCCAGCAGTGCCCGGACAGGGAGGGGGAGGGCAGATACGCAGTATTTT. Recombination connected TRBV2 to TRBJ2-3, and perhaps TRBD1 as D gene, on 8 matching bases. The CDR1 and CDR2 encoded by the germline V gene are SNHLY and FYNNEI. The CDR3 measures 17 amino acids from cysteine to phenylalanine. Only the CDR3 DNA stays, 51 bases, in frame from base 1. At the junction V is shortened by 4 bases and J by 4 bases, with 21 bases in between.